These 24 T cell receptor beta chains came from one sample sequenced in a study of T cell responses to AZD1222 COVID-19 vaccine. Data came from immunoSEQ multiplex PCR; TCRdb stores just in-frame clones and leaves some out. The sample includes about 120,000 clones, 88% of them seen just once. The material was peripheral blood, obtained on day 0 of AZD1222 vaccination. The receptor source for this set is an adult in good health.

The chain joins TRBV5-1 to TRBJ2-1, with TRBD2 matching 14 bases. The germline V gene has CDR1 SGHRS and CDR2 YFSETQ. V was pared by 6 bases and J by 1 base, with 6 bases of the junction left unmatched. The CDR3 has 17 residues. The CDR3 DNA follows: TGCGCCAGCACCGGGACTAGCGGGAGAGGGTCCTACAATGAGCAGTTCTTC. Its protein is CASTGTSGRGSYNEQFF.

V is TRBV7-9 and J is TRBJ2-7; D uncertain. The germline CDR1 and CDR2 sequences are SEHNR and FQNEAQ (reference sequence). This CDR3 region has 14 residues. V was clipped by 3 bases and J by 2 bases, with 11 bases between them. The CDR3 is CASSFGGAAYEQYF. CDR3 DNA sequence: TGTGCCAGCAGCTTTGGCGGCGCAGCCTACGAGCAGTACTTC.

The chain couples TRBV9 to TRBJ2-5; D may match TRBD1 or TRBD2 (6 bases each). Looked up from germline, CDR1 is SGDLS and CDR2 is YYNGEE. V lost 3 bases to trimming and J lost 5 bases, with 14 bases between them. CDR3 length: 14 residues. The CDR3 region has the DNA TGTGCCAGCAGCGCGACAGGTGGGGGGGAGACCCAGTACTTC. Amino acids: CASSATGGGETQYF.

The V call is TRBV5-6, the J call TRBJ1-2; tentative D call: TRBD1 (5 bases). Germline V CDR1 and CDR2: SGHDT, YYEEEE. The germline V and J ends were trimmed by 0 bases and 1 base, with 7 bases remaining between them. There are 14 residues in the CDR3. CDR3 coding DNA: TGTGCCAGCAGCTTGGGGGACGATAACTATGGCTACACCTTC. It yields the protein CASSLGDDNYGYTF.

The chain uses TRBV18 and TRBJ2-1; D perhaps matches TRBD1 (5 bases). Looked up from germline, CDR1 is KGHSH and CDR2 is LQKENI. This CDR3 is built from 16 residues. V was clipped by 6 bases and J by 0 bases, with 15 bases between them. The CDR3 reads CASSRGASSSYNEQFF. Written as DNA, the CDR3 is TGTGCCAGCTCCCGTGGGGCTTCGAGCTCCTACAATGAGCAGTTCTTC.

The V gene is TRBV19, the J gene TRBJ1-1; TRBD1 is a possible D gene (5 bases). The ends were cut back, 5 bases at V and 5 bases at J, with 18 bases in the middle. The CDR3 covers 15 residues. Germline V gene data show CDR1 as LNHDA and CDR2 as SQIVND (reference sequence). The CDR3 DNA follows: TGTGCCAGTAGTGTCGGGGCTTCTGAGAGGACTGAAGCTTTCTTT. Protein: CASSVGASERTEAFF.

This chain links TRBV28 with TRBJ2-2; 13 bases map to TRBD2. Germline V gives CDR1 MDHEN, CDR2 SYDVKM. V shed 5 bases, J shed 2 bases, and the junction held 11 bases outside the gene matches. The CDR3 sequence is 19 residues long. CDR3 sequence (DNA): TGTGCCAGCAGTGGCCGACTAGCGGGAGGCCCGGGAAACACCGGGGAGCTGTTTTTT. It encodes CASSGRLAGGPGNTGELFF.

This clone came up once. The chain uses TRBV7-9 and TRBJ2-5; TRBD1 matches at 7 bases. The CDR3 sequence is 16 residues long. With V trimmed by 5 bases and J by 4 bases, 13 bases remained unmatched. The germline CDR1 and CDR2 sequences are SEHNR and FQNEAQ (reference sequence). CDR3 residues: CASSIRTGVTSETQYF. The CDR3 DNA reads TGTGCCAGCAGCATACGAACAGGGGTAACGTCAGAGACCCAGTACTTC.

This rearrangement joins TRBV3-1 (or the pseudogene TRBV3-2) to TRBJ2-2, with TRBD2 identical over 10 bases. V lost 4 bases to trimming and J lost 6 bases; unmatched junction nucleotides: 11. CDR1 LGHDT and CDR2 YNNKEL come from the germline V gene (reference sequence). This CDR3 spans 17 amino acids. The CDR3, as DNA: TGTGCCAGCAGCCCACTTAGCGGGAGGAAGGGACCCGGGGAGCTGTTTTTT. Its protein is CASSPLSGRKGPGELFF.

This rearrangement joins TRBV28 to TRBJ1-2; no clear D gene. Germline V CDR1 and CDR2: MDHEN, SYDVKM. Trimming took off 2 bases at V and 7 bases at J, with 11 bases between the two ends. The CDR3 consists of 13 residues. The CDR3 region has the DNA TGTGCCAGCAGTTTACCAGGAGCAGGTGGCTACACCTTC. This translates into CASSLPGAGGYTF.

V is TRBV3-1 (or the pseudogene TRBV3-2) and J is TRBJ2-7; 7 bases agree with TRBD2. Unmatched junction bases numbered 13, after V lost 4 bases and J lost 4 bases. This CDR3 has 16 residues. Germline values: CDR1 LGHDT, CDR2 YNNKEL (reference sequence). DNA of the CDR3: TGTGCCAGCAGCCGGGAGCGGGGAGGGATTGATTACGAGCAGTACTTC. It is translated as CASSRERGGIDYEQYF.

The chain links TRBV28 to TRBJ2-7; D is unresolved. Trimming stripped 5 bases from V and 2 bases from J, with 19 bases between. The CDR3 consists of 16 residues. Germline V gene sequence: CDR1 MDHEN, CDR2 SYDVKM. CDR3 in DNA: TGTGCCAGCAGTCCCCAGTCCGACACGTCCCCCTACGAGCAGTACTTC. Translation gives CASSPQSDTSPYEQYF.

The chain employs TRBV5-1 and TRBJ2-5, with 7 positions matching TRBD2. From germline, CDR1 is SGHRS and CDR2 YFSETQ. V lost 4 bases and J lost 1; bases outside the gene matches: 7. The CDR3 contains 15 residues. CDR3 nucleotides: TGCGCCAGCAGCCTCGGGACTACCCCCCAAGAGACCCAGTACTTC. Translating gives CASSLGTTPQETQYF.

The chain uses TRBV3-1 (or the pseudogene TRBV3-2) and TRBJ1-2; unclear D gene. CDR1 LGHDT and CDR2 YNNKEL come from the germline V gene (reference sequence). CDR3 length: 14 amino acids. Deletions cut 3 bases from V and 0 bases from J, with 8 bases between. The CDR3 nucleotides are TGTGCCAGCAGCCAGTTCGGACCTAACTATGGCTACACCTTC. It codes for CASSQFGPNYGYTF.

This sequence joins TRBV7-6 and TRBJ2-2, with TRBD2 matching over 9 bases. CDR1 is SGHVS, CDR2 FNYEAQ, per germline. V lost 2 bases to trimming and J lost 1 base; unmatched junction nucleotides: 5. The CDR3 length is 17 residues. In DNA form, the CDR3 reads TGTGCCAGCAGCTTACTAGCGGGAAGAGGGAACACCGGGGAGCTGTTTTTT. Translation: CASSLLAGRGNTGELFF.

V and J are TRBV5-1 and TRBJ2-2; perhaps TRBD2 as D (5 bases). The germline V and J ends were trimmed by 4 bases and 1 base, with 11 bases remaining between them. Germline loops: CDR1 SGHRS, CDR2 YFSETQ. This CDR3 is built from 15 residues. CDR3 DNA: TGCGCCAGCAGCACCGGGAACTTGAACACCGGGGAGCTGTTTTTT. This gives the protein CASSTGNLNTGELFF.

This clone appeared a single time. The rearrangement uses TRBV11-2 and TRBJ1-3; no reliable D call. The CDR3 has 15 amino acids. Germline values: CDR1 SGHAT, CDR2 FQNNGV. Deletions cut 0 bases from V and 0 bases from J, with 6 bases between. The CDR3 loop reads CASSLDGASGNTIYF. The CDR3 bases are TGTGCCAGCAGCTTAGACGGAGCCTCTGGAAACACCATATATTTT. Complete variable domain (other parts from reference TRBV11-2 and TRBJ1-3): EAGVAQSPRYKIIEKRQSVAFWCNPISGHATLYWYQQILGQGPKLLIQFQNNGVVDDSQLPKDRFSAERLKGVDSTLKIQPAKLEDSAVYLCASSLDGASGNTIYFGEGSWLTVV.

The chain links TRBV19 to TRBJ2-1; either TRBD1 or TRBD2 may fit D (5 bases each). CDR3 length: 18 residues. Trimming stripped 0 bases from V and 4 bases from J, with 19 bases between. Germline CDR1 LNHDA, CDR2 SQIVND (reference sequence). For the CDR3, the DNA is TGTGCCAGTAGTATAGATAGCGCGCAAGGGGTGACATACAATGAGCAGTTCTTC. The encoded protein is CASSIDSAQGVTYNEQFF.

The chain carries TRBV11-2 and TRBJ1-1; D unclear. CDR3 size: 14 residues. CDR1 and CDR2 from the germline V gene are SGHAT and FQNNGV. Trimming stripped 5 bases from V and 0 bases from J, with 10 bases between. The CDR3 spells CASSPRVLNTEAFF. CDR3 bases: TGTGCCAGCAGCCCGAGGGTCCTGAACACTGAAGCTTTCTTT.

The chain has TRBV28 and TRBJ2-1; possibly TRBD2 for D (6 bases). From germline, CDR1 is MDHEN and CDR2 SYDVKM. The CDR3 length is 12 residues. Trimming left V 7 bases short and J 9 bases short, with 13 bases between. CDR3 sequence: CASNGLGGEQFF. CDR3 nucleotides: TGTGCCAGCAATGGGCTGGGGGGTGAGCAGTTCTTC.

This chain uses TRBV27 with TRBJ2-1; D perhaps matches TRBD1 (5 bases). The germline V and J ends were trimmed by 4 bases and 7 bases, with 20 bases remaining between them. In germline, CDR1 is MNHEY, CDR2 SMNVEV (reference sequence). CDR3 length: 16 amino acids. This CDR3 reads CASSSSRRPGKNEQFF. CDR3 DNA: TGTGCCAGCAGTTCCTCCCGACGACCAGGGAAGAATGAGCAGTTCTTC.

The rearrangement joins TRBV30 to TRBJ1-1, with 9 nucleotides matching TRBD1. V lost 2 bases, J lost 6 bases, and 13 bases stayed unmatched. This CDR3 has 16 residues. Germline V gene data show CDR1 as GTSNPN and CDR2 as SVGIG (reference sequence). CDR3 DNA: TGTGCCTGGAGTACAGGGGGCAGCGGATGGGTAGCTGAAGCTTTCTTT. Its protein is CAWSTGGSGWVAEAFF.

V is TRBV29-1 and J is TRBJ1-1; no clear D gene. The CDR3 covers 15 residues. V lost 2 bases to trimming and J lost 1 base, with 14 bases between them. CDR1 and CDR2 from the germline V gene are SQVTM and ANQGSEA. This chain's CDR3 is CSVERRGITNTEAFF. The CDR3 DNA is TGCAGCGTTGAAAGGCGGGGAATTACGAACACTGAAGCTTTCTTT.

The V and J genes are TRBV14 and TRBJ1-3; 7 bases are shared with TRBD1. Germline CDR1 SGHDN, CDR2 FVKESK. The CDR3 loop spans 14 amino acids. The V gene end was trimmed by 8 bases and the J gene end by 4 bases; junction bases not matched to a gene: 8. In nucleotides, the CDR3 is TGTGCCAGCGCCAGGGGGTCTCCAGGAAACACCATATATTTT. Its protein is CASARGSPGNTIYF.